Below, 28 T cell receptor beta chains from the same sample are listed, as sequenced in a study of blood T cell repertoires in COVID-19. Sequencing was performed with immunoSEQ multiplex PCR; in TCRdb, only in-frame clones are kept and a portion is missing. Found here are over 200,000 clones, almost 90% of them singletons; the top ten hold 2.5% to 3%. Material for sequencing was peripheral blood. The receptors come from a woman aged 55 to 70 with acute or convalescent COVID-19.

The J gene is TRBJ2-7, the V gene TRBV15, with TRBD2 matching over 7 bases. Trimming cost V 5 bases and J 7 bases; bases outside gene matches: 2. Germline loops: CDR1 LNHNV, CDR2 YYDKDF (reference sequence). The CDR3 is 11 amino acids. The CDR3 region is CATSFGREQYF. The CDR3 bases are TGTGCCACCAGCTTCGGGAGGGAGCAGTACTTC.

This chain uses TRBV4-2 with TRBJ1-1; 7 bases fit TRBD1. V shed 6 bases, J shed 0 bases, and the junction held 13 bases outside the gene matches. CDR1 and CDR2 (germline): LGHNA, YNFKEQ. This CDR3 is built from 17 residues. The CDR3 spells CASRFTGVQPMNTEAFF. In DNA, the CDR3 is TGTGCCAGCAGATTTACAGGGGTACAACCTATGAACACTGAAGCTTTCTTT.

The chain has TRBV7-8 and TRBJ1-3; D gene uncertain. V lost 4 bases, J lost 4 bases, and 14 bases lay in between. CDR3 length equals 15 residues. Looked up from germline, CDR1 is SGHVS and CDR2 is FQNEAQ. CDR3 protein: CASSSPTGLGNTIYF. The CDR3 DNA sequence: TGTGCCAGCAGCTCACCTACGGGATTAGGAAACACCATATATTTT.

This chain uses TRBV3-1 (or the pseudogene TRBV3-2) with TRBJ1-5, with 12 bases matching TRBD1. From germline, CDR1 is LGHDT and CDR2 YNNKEL (reference sequence). The J segment lost 4 bases and the V segment lost 4 bases, leaving 5 bases of the junction unmatched. The length of the CDR3 is 16 residues. CDR3 sequence (DNA): TGTGCCAGCAGCCGAGGGACAGGGGGCGGTAATCAGCCCCAGCATTTT. Translation gives CASSRGTGGGNQPQHF.

V and J are TRBV5-1 and TRBJ1-1; D might be TRBD1 (6 bases). This CDR3 spans 15 amino acids. CDR1 SGHRS and CDR2 YFSETQ come from the germline V gene. V lost 2 bases and J lost 0, with 11 bases in between. CDR3 in amino acids: CASSFQGQVNTEAFF. The CDR3 DNA sequence: TGCGCCAGCAGCTTTCAGGGGCAGGTGAACACTGAAGCTTTCTTT. The whole variable domain, filled in from reference TRBV5-1 and TRBJ1-1, reads KAGVTQTPRYLIKTRGQQVTLSCSPISGHRSVSWYQQTPGQGLQFLFEYFSETQRNKGNFPGRFSGRQFSNSRSEMNVSTLELGDSALYLCASSFQGQVNTEAFFGQGTRLTVV.

The chain employs TRBV7-3 and TRBJ1-1; D is possibly TRBD1 (5 bases). This CDR3 has 13 residues. Germline CDR1 SGHTA, CDR2 FQGTGA. Trimming shortened V by 0 bases and J by 6 bases, and 8 bases separated the two germline ends. CDR3 residues: CASSLTSGSEAFF. In DNA, the CDR3 is TGTGCCAGCAGCTTAACTTCAGGGTCTGAAGCTTTCTTT.

The chain has TRBV18 and TRBJ1-3; D remains ambiguous. Germline lookup yields CDR1 KGHSH and CDR2 LQKENI. The length of the CDR3 is 14 residues. Trimming shortened V by 1 base and J by 3 bases, and 7 bases separated the two germline ends. This chain's CDR3 is CASSPQEVGNTIYF. The CDR3 nucleotides are TGTGCCAGCTCACCACAGGAGGTTGGAAACACCATATATTTT.

The V call is TRBV7-8, the J call TRBJ1-2, with 11 bases aligning to TRBD1. V lost 4 bases to trimming and J lost 8 bases; unmatched junction nucleotides: 6. CDR1 and CDR2 (germline): SGHVS, FQNEAQ. This CDR3 is built from 14 residues. DNA of the CDR3: TGTGCCAGCAGCTCCAGGACAGGGGGCTACGGCTACACCTTC. This encodes CASSSRTGGYGYTF.

The CDR3 nucleotides read TGTGCCAGCAGCTTATTTGGCGGGAGCTCCTACGAGCAGTACTTC. It codes for CASSLFGGSSYEQYF. The chain carries TRBV7-9 and TRBJ2-7; 7 bases fit TRBD2. The CDR3 consists of 15 residues. Unmatched junction bases numbered 4, after V lost 2 bases and J lost 0 bases. Germline V lookup: CDR1 SEHNR, CDR2 FQNEAQ (reference sequence). The whole variable domain, remainder taken from reference TRBV7-9 and TRBJ2-7, is DTGVSQNPRHKITKRGQNVTFRCDPISEHNRLYWYRQTLGQGPEFLTYFQNEAQLEKSRLLSDRFSAERPKGSFSTLEIQRTEQGDSAMYLCASSLFGGSSYEQYFGPGTRLTVT.

This chain uses TRBV21-1 with TRBJ2-3; the table calls TRBD2, which could not be checked here. TRBV21-1 is termed a pseudogene. The CDR3 sequence is 17 residues long. CDR3 sequence (DNA): TGTGCCAGCAGCAAAGTCAAGCGGGAAACCATCACAGATACGCAGTATTTT. Its translation is CASSKVKRETITDTQYF.

The CDR3 DNA is TGTGCCAGCAGCTTAACGACAGGGGCGAACACTGAAGCTTTCTTT. Translating it yields CASSLTTGANTEAFF. This chain links TRBV7-3 with TRBJ1-1; 8 bases fit TRBD1. Per the germline V gene, CDR1 is SGHTA and CDR2 is FQGTGA. The CDR3 length is 15 residues. J lost 1 base, V lost 0 bases, and 1 base had no gene match.

The V gene is TRBV29-1, the J gene TRBJ1-2; tentatively, D is TRBD1 (6 bases). Germline-derived CDR1 and CDR2 are SQVTM and ANQGSEA. V was trimmed by 5 bases and J by 0 bases, leaving 22 bases between them. This CDR3 spans 17 amino acids. CDR3 sequence (DNA): TGCAGCGTTCTATCCCTAATCGGACAGCCAGCTAACTATGGCTACACCTTC. Its translation is CSVLSLIGQPANYGYTF. The entire variable domain, with the rest obtained from reference TRBV29-1 and TRBJ1-2, is as follows: SAVISQKPSRDICQRGTSLTIQCQVDSQVTMMFWYRQQPGQSLTLIATANQGSEATYESGFVIDKFPISRPNLTFSTLTVSNMSPEDSSIYLCSVLSLIGQPANYGYTFGSGTRLTVV.

This rearrangement joins TRBV7-2 to TRBJ2-5; no clear D gene. V dropped 4 bases and J dropped 2 bases, with 8 bases sitting between them. Germline values: CDR1 SGHTA, CDR2 FQGNSA. The CDR3 has 13 amino acids. The DNA of the CDR3 is TGTGCCAGCAGCTCTGAACTGCAAGAGACCCAGTACTTC. Translating it yields CASSSELQETQYF.

For this clone: Distinct nucleotide sequences in the sample also encode this CDR3. The chain combines TRBV5-1 with TRBJ1-3, with 9 nucleotides matching TRBD1. V was clipped by 0 bases and J by 1 base; unmatched bases: 2. Germline lookup yields CDR1 SGHRS and CDR2 YFSETQ. This CDR3 has 16 amino acids. The CDR3 loop reads CASSLAGTGSGNTIYF. In DNA, the CDR3 is TGCGCCAGCAGCTTGGCCGGGACAGGGTCTGGAAACACCATATATTTT.

This chain links TRBV29-1 with TRBJ2-3, with TRBD2 identical over 10 bases. Trimming removed 3 bases from V and 1 base from J; junction bases left unmatched: 7. Germline-derived CDR1 and CDR2 are SQVTM and ANQGSEA. CDR3 length: 16 residues. This chain's CDR3 is CSVEPSGSWGTDTQYF. The DNA of the CDR3 is TGCAGCGTTGAGCCTAGCGGGAGTTGGGGCACAGATACGCAGTATTTT.

As to this clone: Within the sample, other DNA sequences also encode this same CDR3. CDR3 sequence: CASSQVYYEQYF. The DNA for the CDR3 is TGTGCCAGCAGCCAAGTATACTACGAGCAGTACTTC. The chain combines TRBV3-1 (or the pseudogene TRBV3-2) with TRBJ2-7; D ambiguous. CDR1 LGHDT and CDR2 YNNKEL come from the germline V gene (reference sequence). The CDR3 is 12 residues long. The germline V and J ends were trimmed by 1 base and 3 bases, with 4 bases remaining between them.

CDR3 sequence reads: CASSLWTVEGSPLHF. The CDR3 bases are TGTGCCAGCAGTTTATGGACAGTAGAAGGTTCACCCCTCCACTTT. The chain is built from TRBV27 and TRBJ1-6, with D maybe TRBD1 (6 bases). Germline V gene sequence: CDR1 MNHEY, CDR2 SMNVEV (reference sequence). This CDR3 region has 15 residues. The V and J ends lost 1 base and 9 bases respectively, with 13 bases between them.

To note about this clone: Other DNA sequences within the sample encode an identical CDR3. The chain couples TRBV19 to TRBJ2-1, with 9 bases that match TRBD2. Per germline, CDR1 LNHDA and CDR2 SQIVND (reference sequence). The CDR3 is 15 residues long. V trimming: 3 bases; J trimming: 2 bases; junction bases outside the gene matches: 2. The CDR3 nucleotides are TGTGCCAGTAGTATCGCGGGGGGGCCCTACAATGAGCAGTTCTTC. It codes for CASSIAGGPYNEQFF.

The CDR3 reads CASSPRGGERSNQPQHF. DNA of the CDR3: TGTGCCAGCTCACCAAGGGGGGGCGAGAGGAGCAATCAGCCCCAGCATTTT. The chain is built from TRBV18 and TRBJ1-5, with a tentative D call TRBD1 (6 bases). Germline CDR1 is KGHSH and CDR2 is LQKENI. Trimming cost V 2 bases and J 1 base, with 15 bases left between them. The CDR3 consists of 17 residues.

In its sample, this clone was seen once. J is TRBJ2-3 and V is TRBV5-1, with 10 bases matching TRBD2. CDR3 size: 20 residues. Per germline, CDR1 SGHRS and CDR2 YFSETQ. V was clipped by 2 bases and J by 0 bases; unmatched bases: 15. CDR3 loop: CASSFQGLAGVLASTDTQYF. The DNA of the CDR3 is TGCGCCAGCAGCTTCCAGGGGCTAGCGGGGGTCCTAGCTAGCACAGATACGCAGTATTTT. Complete variable domain (other parts from reference TRBV5-1 and TRBJ2-3): KAGVTQTPRYLIKTRGQQVTLSCSPISGHRSVSWYQQTPGQGLQFLFEYFSETQRNKGNFPGRFSGRQFSNSRSEMNVSTLELGDSALYLCASSFQGLAGVLASTDTQYFGPGTRLTVL.

This chain joins TRBV5-1 and TRBJ1-6; a weak D match, TRBD1 (6 bases). Germline CDR1 SGHRS, CDR2 YFSETQ. The ends were cut back, 6 bases at V and 10 bases at J, with 17 bases in the middle. This CDR3 has 14 amino acids. This CDR3 reads CASTIRDMRSPLHF. The CDR3, as DNA: TGCGCCAGCACGATCCGGGACATGAGGTCACCCCTCCACTTT.

This chain joins TRBV2 and TRBJ2-2; 7 bases agree with TRBD1. CDR3 length: 14 amino acids. Germline loops: CDR1 SNHLY, CDR2 FYNNEI. The V and J ends lost 7 bases and 10 bases, in that order; junction bases with no gene match: 12. DNA of the CDR3: TGTGCCAGCACTCAACAGGGGCCTCCGGAGGAGCTGTTTTTT. The encoded protein is CASTQQGPPEELFF.

The V and J genes are TRBV9 and TRBJ1-1; D is ambiguous. The V and J ends lost 0 bases and 1 base respectively, with 7 bases between them. This CDR3 is built from 14 residues. The germline CDR1 and CDR2 sequences are SGDLS and YYNGEE. The DNA for the CDR3 is TGTGCCAGCAGCGTAGTAAGCCAGAACACTGAAGCTTTCTTT. Protein product: CASSVVSQNTEAFF. Variable domain in full (rest from reference TRBV9 and TRBJ1-1): DSGVTQTPKHLITATGQRVTLRCSPRSGDLSVYWYQQSLDQGLQFLIQYYNGEERAKGNILERFSAQQFPDLHSELNLSSLELGDSALYFCASSVVSQNTEAFFGQGTRLTVV.

V gene TRBV27 combines with J gene TRBJ1-3; no definite D call. Germline assignment: CDR1 MNHEY and CDR2 SMNVEV (reference sequence). The CDR3 runs to 16 residues. Trimming pared 6 bases from V and 0 bases from J, leaving 15 bases between. CDR3 sequence reads: CASSPLAGSSGNTIYF. The CDR3 region has the DNA TGTGCCAGCAGCCCCCTGGCAGGAAGCTCTGGAAACACCATATATTTT.

The chain carries TRBV5-1 and TRBJ1-1, with 7 positions matching TRBD1. Germline-derived CDR1 and CDR2 are SGHRS and YFSETQ. This CDR3 has 15 amino acids. V lost 0 bases, J lost 3 bases, and 5 bases stayed unmatched. The CDR3 DNA sequence: TGCGCCAGCAGCTTGGAGGCAGGGGGTTACACTGAAGCTTTCTTT. Protein product: CASSLEAGGYTEAFF.

This clone appeared a few times. This rearrangement joins TRBV21-1 to TRBJ1-3. TRBV21-1 is labeled a pseudogene. CDR3 length: 18 amino acids. This CDR3 is CASSKARVLAQRGNTIYF. The DNA of the CDR3 is TGTGCCAGCAGCAAAGCGCGGGTCCTCGCCCAGCGGGGAAACACCATATATTTT.

V usage is TRBV18 and J usage is TRBJ2-7; 9 bases are a match to TRBD1. CDR1 is KGHSH, CDR2 LQKENI, per germline. Trimming cost V 5 bases and J 1 base; bases outside gene matches: 6. The CDR3 is 15 residues long. This CDR3 reads CASSYAGTGSYEQYF. The CDR3 DNA reads TGTGCCAGCTCATATGCCGGGACAGGGTCCTACGAGCAGTACTTC.

The chain has TRBV7-9 and TRBJ1-2; 8 nucleotides align to TRBD1. CDR1 and CDR2 (germline): SEHNR, FQNEAQ (reference sequence). The length of the CDR3 is 15 residues. V lost 5 bases, J lost 5 bases, and 10 bases stayed unmatched. CDR3 loop: CASSLPRTGLYGYTF. Written as DNA, the CDR3 is TGTGCCAGCAGCCTACCCCGGACAGGGTTGTATGGCTACACCTTC.